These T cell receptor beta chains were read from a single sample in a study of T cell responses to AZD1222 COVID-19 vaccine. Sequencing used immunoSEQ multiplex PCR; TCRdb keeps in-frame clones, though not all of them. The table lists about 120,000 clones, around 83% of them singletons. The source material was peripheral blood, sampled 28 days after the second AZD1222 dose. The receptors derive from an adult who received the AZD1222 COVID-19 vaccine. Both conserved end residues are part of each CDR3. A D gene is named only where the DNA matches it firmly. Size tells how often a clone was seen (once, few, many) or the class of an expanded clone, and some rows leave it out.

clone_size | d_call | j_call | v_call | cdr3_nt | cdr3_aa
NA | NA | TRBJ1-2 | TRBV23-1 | TGCGCCAGCAGTCAATCGGTGAGGACCAGGGGTTGGGACTATGGCTACACCTTC | CASSQSVRTRGWDYGYTF
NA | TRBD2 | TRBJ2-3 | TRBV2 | TGTGCCAGCAGGGAACTAGCGGGGGGGCCACATACGCAGTATTTT | CASRELAGGPHTQYF
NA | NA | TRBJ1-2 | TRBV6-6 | TGTGCCAGCAGTTACCCAGCCAGTATCGCCCACTATGGCTACACCTTC | CASSYPASIAHYGYTF
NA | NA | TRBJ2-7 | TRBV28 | TGTGCCAGCGGGGGGCGGCCCAGGTACTTC | CASGGRPRYF
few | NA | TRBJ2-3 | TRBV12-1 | TGTGCCAGCAGCTCACAGACTAGCGGGGTCGGCACAGATACGCAGTATTTT | CASSSQTSGVGTDTQYF
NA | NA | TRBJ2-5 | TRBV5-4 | TGTGCCAGCAGCTTGAGGGCGGGGAGCCAAGAGACCCAGTACTTC | CASSLRAGSQETQYF
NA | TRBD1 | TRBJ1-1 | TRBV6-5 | TGTGCCAGCAGTTACGGACAGGGAGGAACTGAAGCTTTCTTT | CASSYGQGGTEAFF
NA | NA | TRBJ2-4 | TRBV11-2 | TGTGCCAGCAGCTTATCAGGGTATTTTGCCAAAAACATTCAGTACTTC | CASSLSGYFAKNIQYF
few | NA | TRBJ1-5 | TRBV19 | TGTGCCAGTAGTATAGCCCCCGGGTGGAGGAATCAGCCCCAGCATTTT | CASSIAPGWRNQPQHF
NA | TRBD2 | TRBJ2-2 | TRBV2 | TGTGCCAGCAGGCCAACTAGCGGTGGTACCGGGGAGCTGTTTTTT | CASRPTSGGTGELFF
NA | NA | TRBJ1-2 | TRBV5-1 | TGCGCCAGCAGCTTGCAGGGTTATGGCTACACCTTC | CASSLQGYGYTF
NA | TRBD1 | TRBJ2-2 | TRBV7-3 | TGTGCCAGCAGCTTAGGACCGACAGGGTCCACCGGGGAGCTGTTTTTT | CASSLGPTGSTGELFF
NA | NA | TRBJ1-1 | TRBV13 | TGTGCCAGCAGCTTAGATCAAGGTTATACTGAAGCTTTCTTT | CASSLDQGYTEAFF
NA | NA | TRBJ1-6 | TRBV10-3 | TGTGCCATCAGTTCGACAGGTGGGAATTCACCCCTCCACTTT | CAISSTGGNSPLHF
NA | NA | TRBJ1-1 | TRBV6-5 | TGTGCCAGCACGAGAAGGCCGAACACTGAAGCTTTCTTT | CASTRRPNTEAFF
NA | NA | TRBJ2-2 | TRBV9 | TGTGCCAGCAGCGTGGACAGTCGAGCCGCCGGGGAGCTGTTTTTT | CASSVDSRAAGELFF
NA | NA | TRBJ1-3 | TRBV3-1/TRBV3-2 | TGTGCCAGCAGCCAGGACCAGGTAGCCTCTGGAAACACCATATATTTT | CASSQDQVASGNTIYF
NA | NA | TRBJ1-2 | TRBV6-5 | TGTGCCAGCACAACTTTGGGCAGGGGACCCTATGGCTACACCTTC | CASTTLGRGPYGYTF
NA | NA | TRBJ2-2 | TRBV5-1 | TGCGCCAGCAGACCCACCGGGACAACCACCGGGGAGCTGTTTTTT | CASRPTGTTTGELFF
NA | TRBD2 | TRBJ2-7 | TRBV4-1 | TGCGCCAGCAGCCATGACTCTAGCGGGAGTGAGTACGAGCAGTACTTC | CASSHDSSGSEYEQYF